One and the same sample provided the 23 T cell receptor beta chains below, sequenced in a study of neurological immune-mediated disorders (dated by TCRdb to about 2019). The method was 5' RACE. The reads were generated on an Illumina HiSeq 2500. TCRdb passed the public sequencing reads through fastp at Q25 and MiXCR, retaining productive beta sequences. Each CDR3 protein gets just one entry, which takes the most common genes and DNA from the rows behind it. The sample records some 66,000 distinct CDR3 sequences, 4.5% of which are singletons. The top ten hold around 7% of the sample. Sequencing was done on a sample of PBMCs. The receptors come from a man aged 25 to 40 with multiple sclerosis.

Worth noting for this clonotype: A read error may account for a junction end that differs from germline. CDR3 nucleotides: TGTGCCAGCAGCTTAGAAGGGGTAAGGCCCCTCAACTTT. This codes for CASSLEGVRPLNF. V and J are TRBV7-9 and TRBJ1-6, with a tentative D call TRBD1 (5 bases). Germline CDR1 and CDR2: SEHNR and FQNEAQ (reference sequence). CDR3 length: 13 residues. The full variable domain, rest sourced from reference TRBV7-9 and TRBJ1-6, is DTGVSQNPRHKITKRGQNVTFRCDPISEHNRLYWYRQTLGQGPEFLTYFQNEAQLEKSRLLSDRFSAERPKGSFSTLEIQRTEQGDSAMYLCASSLEGVRPLNFGNGTRLTVT.

This clonotype was counted ten times or more. V gene TRBV6-6 combines with J gene TRBJ1-2; no firm D call. V was clipped by 2 bases and J by 6 bases, with 7 bases between them. Per the germline V gene, CDR1 is MNHNY and CDR2 is SVGAGI (reference sequence). CDR3 size: 12 residues. The CDR3 nucleotides read TGTGCCAGCAGTTACCCGGGAAATGGCTACACCTTC. This codes for CASSYPGNGYTF.

In its sample, this clonotype was seen many times. The chain links TRBV5-1 to TRBJ1-1; D gene unclear. The germline CDR1 and CDR2 sequences are SGHRS and YFSETQ. Trimming removed 0 bases at V and 1 base at J, with 7 bases between. The CDR3 totals 14 residues. The CDR3 reads CASSLEAENTEAFF. CDR3 sequence (DNA): TGCGCCAGCAGCTTGGAGGCTGAGAACACTGAAGCTTTCTTT. The full variable domain, its missing parts supplied by reference TRBV5-1 and TRBJ1-1, is KAGVTQTPRYLIKTRGQQVTLSCSPISGHRSVSWYQQTPGQGLQFLFEYFSETQRNKGNFPGRFSGRQFSNSRSEMNVSTLELGDSALYLCASSLEAENTEAFFGQGTRLTVV.

This clonotype was counted many times. The genes are TRBV4-1 and TRBJ2-6; D gene uncertain. This CDR3 comprises 18 residues. Trimming removed 1 base from V and 0 bases from J, with 13 bases in between. Germline lookup yields CDR1 MGHRA and CDR2 YSYEKL. The CDR3 coding sequence is TGCGCCAGCAGCCAAGGTCCACCAATAAACTCTGGGGCCAACGTCCTGACTTTC. Translation: CASSQGPPINSGANVLTF.

This clonotype was seen many times. The chain has TRBV9 and TRBJ1-1; D might be TRBD1 (6 bases). This CDR3 is 17 amino acids long. Germline CDR1 is SGDLS and CDR2 is YYNGEE. V was pared by 0 bases and J by 4 bases, with 19 bases between. CDR3 sequence: CASSVALGAGAGTEAFF. CDR3 bases: TGTGCCAGCAGCGTAGCTCTAGGGGCAGGGGCCGGCACTGAAGCTTTCTTT.

The table lists this clonotype with many counts. This chain connects TRBV20-1 to TRBJ1-2, with TRBD1 matching over 10 bases. CDR3 size: 14 residues. The germline gives CDR1 DFQATT, CDR2 SNEGSKA (reference sequence). Germline trimming cut 3 bases from V and 4 bases from J; bases unmatched to any gene: 5. In DNA, the CDR3 is TGCAGTGCTAGCCGGGACAGGGGTGGCTATGGCTACACCTTC. Residues: CSASRDRGGYGYTF.

This clonotype has ten or more counts. The chain is built from TRBV15 and TRBJ2-7; D unclear. Germline lookup yields CDR1 LNHNV and CDR2 YYDKDF (reference sequence). Trimming shortened V by 1 base and J by 0 bases, and 13 bases separated the two germline ends. This CDR3 spans 16 amino acids. As DNA, the CDR3 is TGTGCCACCAGCAGAGGTTCAGGATTTAGCTCCTACGAGCAGTACTTC. It encodes CATSRGSGFSSYEQYF.

The J gene is TRBJ2-7, the V gene TRBV3-1, with D possibly TRBD2 on 6 matching bases. Germline V gene data show CDR1 as LGHDT and CDR2 as YNNKEL (reference sequence). Trimming removed 3 bases from V and 3 bases from J, with 18 bases in between. This CDR3 spans 16 amino acids. CDR3 DNA: TGTGCCAGCAGCCATGGGAGGACGGGACGGGGCTACGAGCAGTACTTC. This codes for CASSHGRTGRGYEQYF.

This clonotype was seen repeatedly, ten times or more. The chain employs TRBV29-1 and TRBJ2-6, with D unclear. V was shortened by 5 bases and J by 0 bases, with 11 bases between the two germline ends. The CDR3 has 15 amino acids. The germline CDR1 and CDR2 sequences are SQVTM and ANQGSEA. CDR3 in DNA: TGCAGCGTTAGAAAGGGCAGCTCTGGGGCCAACGTCCTGACTTTC. This gives the protein CSVRKGSSGANVLTF.

Ten or more counts support this clonotype. CDR3 DNA sequence: TGCGCCAGCAGTCGGGACACAACTAATGAAAAACTGTTTTTT. Translation gives CASSRDTTNEKLFF. J is TRBJ1-4 and V is TRBV5-1; a weak D match, TRBD1 (6 bases). CDR3 size: 14 residues. Deletions cut 5 bases from V and 0 bases from J, with 8 bases between. The germline gives CDR1 SGHRS, CDR2 YFSETQ.

This clonotype was observed many times. The chain recombines TRBV5-1 with TRBJ1-4, with D perhaps matching TRBD1 (5 bases). With 2 bases removed from V and 6 bases from J, the gap between germline ends came to 11 bases. The germline CDR1 and CDR2 sequences are SGHRS and YFSETQ. This CDR3 region has 14 residues. As DNA, the CDR3 is TGCGCCAGCAGCTTCAGGGATACTCATGAAAAACTGTTTTTT. Its translation: CASSFRDTHEKLFF. The whole variable domain, filled in from reference TRBV5-1 and TRBJ1-4, reads KAGVTQTPRYLIKTRGQQVTLSCSPISGHRSVSWYQQTPGQGLQFLFEYFSETQRNKGNFPGRFSGRQFSNSRSEMNVSTLELGDSALYLCASSFRDTHEKLFFGSGTQLSVL.

This clonotype showed up many times. This sequence joins TRBV5-1 and TRBJ1-6; 9 bases align to TRBD1. The V and J ends lost 0 bases and 8 bases, in that order; junction bases with no gene match: 3. This CDR3 has 15 amino acids. CDR1 is SGHRS, CDR2 YFSETQ, per germline. The CDR3 DNA sequence: TGCGCCAGCAGCTTGGAGGGACAGGGTCATTCACCCCTCCACTTT. Amino acid sequence: CASSLEGQGHSPLHF.

This clonotype was recorded many times. This chain connects TRBV6-5 to TRBJ2-3, with D perhaps TRBD1 (7 bases). The CDR3 covers 16 residues. Germline values: CDR1 MNHEY, CDR2 SVGAGI. The V end lost 4 bases, the J end lost 8 bases, and 22 bases lay between the germline ends. CDR3 in DNA: TGTGCCAGCAGTTCCTACAGGGGAGGTGTCGCTGGTACGCAGTATTTT. Translation: CASSSYRGGVAGTQYF.

This clonotype was detected ten times or more. This chain uses TRBV6-5 with TRBJ1-1; TRBD1 matches at 9 bases. This CDR3 has 16 amino acids. Germline V lookup: CDR1 MNHEY, CDR2 SVGAGI. Trimming removed 4 bases from V and 4 bases from J; junction bases left unmatched: 10. The CDR3 spells CASSSGQGFGSTEAFF. The CDR3 DNA follows: TGTGCCAGCAGTTCGGGACAGGGTTTCGGGAGCACTGAAGCTTTCTTT.

A few counts support this clonotype. The chain uses TRBV5-1 and TRBJ1-1, with D uncertain. This CDR3 region has 12 residues. Germline V lookup: CDR1 SGHRS, CDR2 YFSETQ. V dropped 0 bases and J dropped 8 bases, with 8 bases sitting between them. The CDR3 spells CASSLEGLEAFF. DNA for the CDR3: TGCGCCAGCAGCTTGGAAGGACTGGAAGCTTTCTTT. Looking up the rest from reference TRBV5-1 and TRBJ1-1 gives the full variable domain: KAGVTQTPRYLIKTRGQQVTLSCSPISGHRSVSWYQQTPGQGLQFLFEYFSETQRNKGNFPGRFSGRQFSNSRSEMNVSTLELGDSALYLCASSLEGLEAFFGQGTRLTVV.

This clonotype occurred many times. This sequence joins TRBV5-1 and TRBJ1-1, with D perhaps TRBD1 (5 bases). CDR1 and CDR2 (germline): SGHRS, YFSETQ. Trimming pared 4 bases from V and 0 bases from J, leaving 13 bases between. This CDR3 is built from 15 residues. CDR3 loop: CASSISRAVNTEAFF. The CDR3 DNA is TGCGCCAGCAGCATATCCAGGGCGGTGAACACTGAAGCTTTCTTT.

This clonotype turned up a few times. A junction end diverges from the germline sequence, so it may reflect a read error. This sequence joins TRBV10-3 and TRBJ1-5; maybe TRBD1 (6 bases). This CDR3 is 13 amino acids long. The V gene's germline CDR1 is ENHRY and CDR2 SYGVKD. The CDR3 DNA is TGTGCCACGCAGGGGAATAGCAATCAGCCCCAGAATTTT. Its translation: CATQGNSNQPQNF.

In its sample, this clonotype was seen a few times. This rearrangement joins TRBV7-9 to TRBJ2-3, with D perhaps given as TRBD1 or TRBD2 (6 bases each). With 4 bases removed from V and 2 bases from J, the gap between germline ends came to 10 bases. CDR3 size: 14 residues. Germline loops: CDR1 SEHNR, CDR2 FQNEAQ (reference sequence). CDR3 sequence (DNA): TGTGCCAGCAGCTGGGGGGACACCACAGATACGCAGTATTTT. Translating it yields CASSWGDTTDTQYF. The variable domain in full, completed from reference TRBV7-9 and TRBJ2-3, reads DTGVSQNPRHKITKRGQNVTFRCDPISEHNRLYWYRQTLGQGPEFLTYFQNEAQLEKSRLLSDRFSAERPKGSFSTLEIQRTEQGDSAMYLCASSWGDTTDTQYFGPGTRLTVL.

The sample holds many counts of this clonotype. V usage is TRBV6-5 and J usage is TRBJ2-7; D is possibly TRBD1 (5 bases). V was trimmed by 5 bases and J by 7 bases, leaving 21 bases between them. Germline V gives CDR1 MNHEY, CDR2 SVGAGI. The length of the CDR3 is 15 residues. The CDR3 is CASSPSQGPGWEQYV. DNA of the CDR3: TGTGCCAGCAGTCCATCTCAGGGCCCTGGGTGGGAGCAGTACGTC.

In its sample, this clonotype was seen many times. The chain carries TRBV12-3 or TRBV12-4 and TRBJ1-3; maybe TRBD1 (6 bases). CDR3 length: 16 amino acids. The germline V and J ends were trimmed by 6 bases and 0 bases, with 15 bases remaining between them. The DNA of the CDR3 is TGTGCCAGCAGAGCGGACAGCGGTAACTCTGGAAACACCATATATTTT. It specifies CASRADSGNSGNTIYF.

This clonotype was found many times. The rearrangement joins TRBV12-3 or TRBV12-4 to TRBJ1-2, with D tentatively TRBD1 (5 bases). The germline V and J ends were trimmed by 6 bases and 6 bases, with 23 bases remaining between them. CDR3 length: 16 amino acids. The CDR3 bases are TGTGCCAGCAGCCTAAGGCTGTCGCAGGGAAGAGATGGCTACACCTTC. Translating gives CASSLRLSQGRDGYTF.

In the case of this clonotype: A much bigger clone sits one base away, suggesting this may be a read error. Lacking the conserved final phenylalanine or tryptophan, this CDR3 likely reflects a read error. V usage is TRBV29-1 and J usage is TRBJ1-1; 9 positions match TRBD1. Germline V lookup: CDR1 SQVTM, CDR2 ANQGSEA. Trimming at V came to 1 base and at J to 10 bases, leaving 4 bases not matched to a gene. The CDR3 runs to 12 residues. Written as DNA, the CDR3 is TGCAGCGTTGAAGCGCCGGGACAGGGAGCTTTCTGT. Residues: CSVEAPGQGAFC.

This clonotype was counted many times. The CDR3 loop reads CASSRRGNEQFF. Written as DNA, the CDR3 is TGCGCCAGCAGCCGGCGTGGGAATGAGCAGTTCTTC. The chain employs TRBV4-1 and TRBJ2-1; D remains unclear. Germline CDR1 is MGHRA and CDR2 is YSYEKL. With 4 bases removed from V and 7 bases from J, the gap between germline ends came to 8 bases. The CDR3 length is 12 residues.